Below are 3 T cell receptor beta chains sequenced from a single sample in a study of T-cell reconstitution after alpha-beta-depleted transplantation in children. This sample's TCRbeta library carried unique molecular identifier barcodes. A single record per CDR3 protein comes from TCRdb applying MiXCR to the PCR reads. The sample has over 550,000 distinct CDR3 sequences; more than 9% are singletons. Sample: PBMCs from the stem cell graft donor, taken from the stem cell graft. Receptors were obtained from a human donor who donated a stem cell graft to a child with acute myeloid leukemia.

This clonotype was seen only a few times. The V gene is TRBV20-1, the J gene TRBJ2-1; D not resolved. V was trimmed by 6 bases and J by 4 bases, leaving 7 bases between them. CDR3 length equals 11 residues. Germline V gene lookup returns CDR1 DFQATT and CDR2 SNEGSKA (reference sequence). CDR3 loop: CSATSYNEQFF. CDR3 nucleotide sequence: TGCAGTGCCACCTCTTACAATGAGCAGTTCTTC.

This clonotype was counted a few times. The chain links TRBV7-9 to TRBJ1-2, with D unresolved. The CDR3 consists of 13 residues. CDR1 and CDR2 (germline): SEHNR, FQNEAQ (reference sequence). V lost 6 bases to trimming and J lost 5 bases, with 13 bases between them. CDR3 sequence (DNA): TGTGCCAGCAGTTTGAGTACTGGGTATGGCTACACCTTC. As protein: CASSLSTGYGYTF.

The J gene is TRBJ2-1, the V gene TRBV5-4; D is possibly TRBD2 (6 bases). CDR3 length equals 19 residues. V was trimmed by 1 base and J by 1 base, leaving 21 bases between them. The germline gives CDR1 SGHNT, CDR2 YYREEE (reference sequence). The CDR3 DNA follows: TGTGCCAGCAGCTTGTTTAGATCACCGGCGGGAAGGTCCTACAATGAGCAGTTCTTC. It translates to CASSLFRSPAGRSYNEQFF.